This entry lists 9 T cell receptor beta chains sequenced from one sample in a study of shared clonotypes between healthy human individuals. Naive CD8 cells were CD45RO-negative, positively selected for CCR7, excluding terminally differentiated effector memory CD45RA+ cells. TCRdb's table, derived via immunoSEQ multiplex PCR, lists solely in-frame clones and lacks some. This sample carries fewer than 700,000 clones, approximately 95% of them seen once, and the ten largest clones take approximately 0.11%. Sequencing input: naive CD8+ T cells sorted from blood. The receptors derive from a woman aged 25 to 39 in good health.

About this clone: Other DNA variants within this sample encode the same CDR3. This rearrangement joins TRBV5-1 to TRBJ2-7, with D unresolved. CDR1 and CDR2 from the germline V gene are SGHRS and YFSETQ. The V end was cut by 0 bases, the J end by 0 bases, with 4 bases between. This CDR3 contains 13 residues. CDR3 bases: TGCGCCAGCAGCTTGGACAACTCCTACGAGCAGTACTTC. Translated, it gives CASSLDNSYEQYF.

The rearrangement joins TRBV28 to TRBJ2-1; no firm D call. Germline V gene sequence: CDR1 MDHEN, CDR2 SYDVKM. The CDR3 loop spans 13 amino acids. Between the trimmed V and J ends, which lost 2 bases and 7 bases, there was a span of 9 bases. Here the CDR3 reads CASSLRARNEQFF. The CDR3 region has the DNA TGTGCCAGCAGTTTAAGGGCGCGGAATGAGCAGTTCTTC.

This clone has only one observation. This chain joins TRBV28 and TRBJ2-7, with D maybe TRBD2 (5 bases). This CDR3 is 15 amino acids long. Germline V gene sequence: CDR1 MDHEN, CDR2 SYDVKM. V lost 6 bases and J 2 bases, leaving 17 bases between the germline ends. The CDR3 here is CASSSSGSPAYEQYF. The CDR3 DNA follows: TGTGCCAGCAGCTCCAGCGGTTCCCCAGCCTACGAGCAGTACTTC.

CDR3 residues: CAGVGREKYNEQFF. Here the CDR3 DNA reads TGTGCCGGGGTGGGCCGCGAGAAATACAATGAGCAGTTCTTC. The chain carries TRBV21-1 and TRBJ2-1. TRBV21-1 is a known pseudogene. The CDR3 contains 14 residues.

The chain links TRBV27 to TRBJ2-3, with TRBD2 matching 8 bases. This CDR3 comprises 15 residues. Germline loops: CDR1 MNHEY, CDR2 SMNVEV (reference sequence). V shed 0 bases and J 5 bases; nucleotides not matched to a gene: 4. This CDR3 reads CASSLSDGRVDTQYF. In DNA form, the CDR3 reads TGTGCCAGCAGTTTATCGGACGGGAGGGTAGATACGCAGTATTTT.

The CDR3 DNA is TGTGCCTGGGGCGAAGGTACAGAGTTATCCCCTTACGAGCAGTACTTC. Protein sequence: CAWGEGTELSPYEQYF. This chain links TRBV30 with TRBJ2-7; D call uncertain. V shed 5 bases and J shed 4 bases, with 24 bases lying between them. The CDR3 totals 16 residues. From germline, CDR1 is GTSNPN and CDR2 SVGIG (reference sequence).

The V and J genes are TRBV11-2 and TRBJ2-7, with D possibly being TRBD1 or TRBD2 (6 bases each). From germline, CDR1 is SGHAT and CDR2 FQNNGV. The CDR3 contains 13 residues. Trimming stripped 1 base from V and 9 bases from J, with 13 bases between. The CDR3 DNA reads TGTGCCAGCAGCTTAGTTGGGGGGCCCTTGCAGTACTTC. Translating it yields CASSLVGGPLQYF.

This clone was recorded once. An end of the junction differs from the germline gene, which may be a read error. The chain employs TRBV13 and TRBJ1-2; D ambiguous. Germline V CDR1 and CDR2: PRHDT, FYEKMQ (reference sequence). The CDR3 is 10 residues long. The CDR3 DNA sequence: TGTGCCAGCAGCCCCGGGTCCCATGCCTTC. Amino acids: CASSPGSHAF.

About this clone: The identical CDR3 is also encoded by other nucleotide sequences in the sample. The chain has TRBV2 and TRBJ2-7, with TRBD1 identical over 7 bases. CDR3 length: 13 amino acids. The germline V gene encodes CDR1 SNHLY and CDR2 FYNNEI. J lost 3 bases, V lost 6 bases, and 5 bases had no gene match. The CDR3 nucleotides read TGTGCCAGCAGAGAGACAGGGAACTACGAGCAGTACTTC. Translating it yields CASRETGNYEQYF.